The T cell receptor (beta chain) described here comes from a study of blood T cell repertoires in COVID-19. V was clipped by 4 bases and J by 1 base; unmatched bases: 6. The CDR3 length is 16 residues. From germline, CDR1 is SGHTA and CDR2 FQGNSA. As originally analysed: Quantification of nucleated cells was approximated via reference gene primer amplification. TCRdb's table, derived via immunoSEQ multiplex PCR, lists solely in-frame clones and lacks some. D and trimming come from the DNA, and the V and J calls and clone size come from that table. The sample lists 130,000 to 150,000 clones, around four fifths seen once, with 2.5% to 3% in the top ten.

The J gene is TRBJ2-7, the V gene TRBV7-2; the match to TRBD2 covers 11 bases. The sample was peripheral blood. The sequence was obtained from a woman in her 40s with active or convalescent COVID-19. CDR3 sequence (DNA): TGTGCCAGCAGCTACTCCGGGACTAGCGGATCCTACGAGCAGTACTTC. Its translation: CASSYSGTSGSYEQYF.